What follows are 12 T cell receptor beta chains derived from one specimen sequenced in a study of T cells in localized non-small cell lung cancer. TCRdb's copy holds only in-frame clones and misses some; the assay was immunoSEQ multiplex PCR. The table records fewer than 6,500 clones, under 45% of them present only once. The sequencing here drew on lung tumor tissue, taken before any cancer treatment. These receptors were taken from a man aged 40 to 75 with stage I lung adenocarcinoma.

The rearrangement uses TRBV19 and TRBJ1-2; 11 bases are a match to TRBD1. The germline V gene has CDR1 LNHDA and CDR2 SQIVND (reference sequence). The CDR3 sequence is 12 residues long. V gave up 7 bases and J gave up 10 bases; unmatched junction bases: 5. The CDR3 here is CASTGTGGTYTF. For the CDR3, the DNA is TGTGCCAGTACCGGGACAGGGGGAACCTACACCTTC.

The chain uses TRBV30 and TRBJ1-2, with 10 bases that match TRBD1. Germline CDR1 is GTSNPN and CDR2 is SVGIG (reference sequence). The CDR3 totals 12 residues. J gave up 3 bases and V 5 bases, and 0 bases lay outside the gene matches. The CDR3 nucleotides read TGTGCCTGGGGGACAGGGGACTATGGCTACACCTTC. It yields the protein CAWGTGDYGYTF.

The rearrangement uses TRBV6-8 and TRBJ2-7; maybe TRBD1 (5 bases). Looked up from germline, CDR1 is MNHGY and CDR2 is SAAAGT. This CDR3 spans 15 amino acids. The ends were cut back, 0 bases at V and 5 bases at J, with 14 bases in the middle. The CDR3 coding sequence is TGTGCCAGCAGTTACTCTAGGGGCCGCCCCAACGAGCAGTACTTC. Residues: CASSYSRGRPNEQYF.

The rearrangement joins TRBV29-1 to TRBJ2-7, with 10 bases that match TRBD2. There are 14 residues in the CDR3. V lost 5 bases, J lost 7 bases, and 11 bases stayed unmatched. Germline lookup yields CDR1 SQVTM and CDR2 ANQGSEA. The CDR3 bases are TGCAGCGTTATCCCCGGGACTAGCGAAGGTGAGCAGTACTTC. The encoded protein is CSVIPGTSEGEQYF.

This clone is medium-sized within its sample. The rearrangement uses TRBV4-1 and TRBJ2-3; 8 bases agree with TRBD1. Germline assignment: CDR1 MGHRA and CDR2 YSYEKL. The CDR3 spans 18 residues. The V gene end was trimmed by 0 bases and the J gene end by 0 bases; junction bases not matched to a gene: 8. CDR3 nucleotide sequence: TGCGCCAGCAGCCAAGATGGGCCCGGACAGGGAAGCACAGATACGCAGTATTTT. It encodes CASSQDGPGQGSTDTQYF.

The V gene is TRBV19, the J gene TRBJ2-2, with TRBD1 matching 12 bases. Germline-derived CDR1 and CDR2 are LNHDA and SQIVND (reference sequence). The ends lost 3 bases at V and 0 bases at J; junction bases unmatched: 14. The CDR3 covers 21 residues. Here the CDR3 reads CASSIHPGTGGSRANTGELFF. CDR3 sequence (DNA): TGTGCCAGTAGTATCCACCCCGGGACAGGGGGCAGTAGGGCGAACACCGGGGAGCTGTTTTTT. The full variable domain, completed using reference TRBV19 and TRBJ2-2, is DGGITQSPKYLFRKEGQNVTLSCEQNLNHDAMYWYRQDPGQGLRLIYYSQIVNDFQKGDIAEGYSVSREKKESFPLTVTSAQKNPTAFYLCASSIHPGTGGSRANTGELFFGEGSRLTVL.

The chain combines TRBV19 with TRBJ1-5; D remains unclear. The CDR3 extends over 16 amino acids. V lost 7 bases and J 0 bases, leaving 16 bases between the germline ends. Germline V CDR1 and CDR2: LNHDA, SQIVND (reference sequence). The CDR3 bases are TGTGCCAGTAAGAGCGAAGGGTTTTATAGCAATCAGCCCCAGCATTTT. Translating gives CASKSEGFYSNQPQHF.

This clone turned up a few times. The chain employs TRBV6-8 and TRBJ2-2, with a possible D match to TRBD2 (5 bases). This CDR3 has 16 residues. CDR1 is MNHGY and CDR2 is SAAAGT in the germline V gene. Trimming pared 4 bases from V and 11 bases from J, leaving 23 bases between. The CDR3 nucleotides are TGTGCCAGCAGTTTAAGGGCGGGTCCCTCCCTGGGAGAGCTGTTTTTT. It codes for CASSLRAGPSLGELFF.

This clone has only a few counts. The V gene is TRBV9, the J gene TRBJ1-1; D is unclear. Germline V lookup: CDR1 SGDLS, CDR2 YYNGEE. V lost 0 bases and J 5 bases, leaving 11 bases between the germline ends. The CDR3 length is 14 residues. The CDR3 region has the DNA TGTGCCAGCAGCGTAGGAGGGAGAGGAACTGAAGCTTTCTTT. It translates to CASSVGGRGTEAFF.

This clone was counted between two and nine times. The chain links TRBV7-6 to TRBJ1-4, with unresolved D. Germline V gives CDR1 SGHVS, CDR2 FNYEAQ. V was cut by 5 bases and J by 5 bases, with 15 bases left in between. The CDR3 has 15 amino acids. The CDR3 DNA reads as TGTGCCAGCAGCCCCCCCCCGATTGAAAATGAAAAACTGTTTTTT. Translating gives CASSPPPIENEKLFF.

This rearrangement joins TRBV19 to TRBJ2-1; possibly TRBD2 for D (6 bases). Per germline, CDR1 LNHDA and CDR2 SQIVND (reference sequence). Trimming pared 5 bases from V and 10 bases from J, leaving 18 bases between. The CDR3 contains 14 residues. The CDR3 DNA follows: TGTGCCAGTAGTCCGGGCGGGGTTCCTAAAGAGCAGTTCTTC. This translates into CASSPGGVPKEQFF.

There are a few counts of this clone. This sequence joins TRBV4-1 and TRBJ2-5; 16 nucleotides match TRBD2. Germline V gene lookup returns CDR1 MGHRA and CDR2 YSYEKL. J lost 5 bases, V lost 2 bases, and 11 bases had no gene match. The CDR3 length is 19 residues. The CDR3 sequence: CASSQTAGTSGGAWETQYF. DNA for the CDR3: TGCGCCAGCAGCCAAACCGCCGGGACTAGCGGGGGGGCCTGGGAGACCCAGTACTTC.